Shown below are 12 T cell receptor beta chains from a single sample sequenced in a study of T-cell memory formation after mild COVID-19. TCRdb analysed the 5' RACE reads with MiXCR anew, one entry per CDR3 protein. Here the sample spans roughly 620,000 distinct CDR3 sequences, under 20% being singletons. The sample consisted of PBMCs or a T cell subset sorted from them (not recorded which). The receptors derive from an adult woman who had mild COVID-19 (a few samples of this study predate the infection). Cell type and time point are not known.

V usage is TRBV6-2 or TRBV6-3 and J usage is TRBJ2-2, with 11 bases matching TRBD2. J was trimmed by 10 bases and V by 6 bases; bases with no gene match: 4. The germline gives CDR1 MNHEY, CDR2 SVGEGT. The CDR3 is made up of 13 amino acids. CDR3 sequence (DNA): TGTGCCAGCAGAACTAGCGGGGGCGTGGAGCTGTTTTTT. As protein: CASRTSGGVELFF.

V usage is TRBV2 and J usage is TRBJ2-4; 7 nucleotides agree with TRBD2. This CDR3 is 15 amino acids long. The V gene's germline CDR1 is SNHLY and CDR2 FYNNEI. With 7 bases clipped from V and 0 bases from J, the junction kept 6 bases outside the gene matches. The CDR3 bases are TGTGCCAGCACTGGGACTACCGGAGCCAAAAACATTCAGTACTTC. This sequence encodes CASTGTTGAKNIQYF. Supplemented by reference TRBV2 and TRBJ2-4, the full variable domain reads EPEVTQTPSHQVTQMGQEVILRCVPISNHLYFYWYRQILGQKVEFLVSFYNNEISEKSEIFDDQFSVERPDGSNFTLKIRSTKLEDSAMYFCASTGTTGAKNIQYFGAGTRLSVL.

The DNA for the CDR3 is TGTGCCACCAGTGACCAGGGACAGGGGAACGAGCAGTTCTTC. Its protein is CATSDQGQGNEQFF. The chain joins TRBV24-1 to TRBJ2-1; 10 nucleotides match TRBD1. CDR1 is KGHDR, CDR2 SFDVKD, per germline. The V gene end was trimmed by 4 bases and the J gene end by 10 bases; junction bases not matched to a gene: 6. CDR3 length: 14 residues.

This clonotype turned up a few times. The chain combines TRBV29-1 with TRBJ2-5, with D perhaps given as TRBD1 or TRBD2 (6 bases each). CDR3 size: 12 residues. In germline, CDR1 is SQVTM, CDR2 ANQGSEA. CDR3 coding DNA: TGCAGTGCGGTGGGGGGCGGGCAGACCCAGTACTTC. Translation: CSAVGGGQTQYF. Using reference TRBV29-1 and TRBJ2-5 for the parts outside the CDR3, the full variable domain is SAVISQKPSRDICQRGTSLTIQCQVDSQVTMMFWYRQQPGQSLTLIATANQGSEATYESGFVIDKFPISRPNLTFSTLTVSNMSPEDSSIYLCSAVGGGQTQYFGPGTRLLVL.

This chain's CDR3 is CATSSDETFIPYGYTF. The CDR3 coding sequence is TGTGCCACCAGCTCCGACGAAACGTTCATACCCTATGGCTACACCTTC. The chain is built from TRBV24-1 and TRBJ1-2; D is uncertain. Germline lookup yields CDR1 KGHDR and CDR2 SFDVKD. The CDR3 loop spans 16 amino acids. V was pared by 7 bases and J by 4 bases, with 21 bases between.

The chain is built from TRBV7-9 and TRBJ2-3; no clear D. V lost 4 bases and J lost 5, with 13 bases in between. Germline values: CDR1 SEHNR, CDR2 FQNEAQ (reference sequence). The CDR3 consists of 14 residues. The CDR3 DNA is TGTGCCAGCAGCTCTGACACTTCCATAGATACGCAGTATTTT. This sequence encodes CASSSDTSIDTQYF.

The DNA for the CDR3 is TGTGCCAGCAGTAACTCCGGGACTCTGAACACCGGGGAGCTGTTTTTT. Translated: CASSNSGTLNTGELFF. This chain connects TRBV3-1 to TRBJ2-2, with D perhaps matching TRBD2 (6 bases). Germline loops: CDR1 LGHDT, CDR2 YNNKEL (reference sequence). V was clipped by 6 bases and J by 1 base, with 15 bases between them. The CDR3 spans 16 residues.

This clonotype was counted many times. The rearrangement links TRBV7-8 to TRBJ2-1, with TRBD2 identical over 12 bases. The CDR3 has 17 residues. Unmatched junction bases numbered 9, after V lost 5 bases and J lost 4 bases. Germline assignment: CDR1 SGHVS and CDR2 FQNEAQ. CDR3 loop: CASSVTQGLAGYNEQFF. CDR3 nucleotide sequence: TGTGCCAGCAGCGTAACCCAAGGACTAGCGGGGTACAATGAGCAGTTCTTC.

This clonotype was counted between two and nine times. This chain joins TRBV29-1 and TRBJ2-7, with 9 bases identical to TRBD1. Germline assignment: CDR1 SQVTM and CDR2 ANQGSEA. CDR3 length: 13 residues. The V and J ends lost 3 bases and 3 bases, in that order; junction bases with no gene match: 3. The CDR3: CSVETGGIYEQYF. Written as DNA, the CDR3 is TGCAGCGTTGAGACAGGGGGTATCTACGAGCAGTACTTC.

DNA for the CDR3: TGCGCCAGCAGCTCCCTACAGGGATGGTATGGCTACACCTTC. This codes for CASSSLQGWYGYTF. J is TRBJ1-2 and V is TRBV5-1; maybe TRBD1 (6 bases). V was trimmed by 3 bases and J by 5 bases, leaving 14 bases between them. This CDR3 comprises 14 residues. Germline loops: CDR1 SGHRS, CDR2 YFSETQ.

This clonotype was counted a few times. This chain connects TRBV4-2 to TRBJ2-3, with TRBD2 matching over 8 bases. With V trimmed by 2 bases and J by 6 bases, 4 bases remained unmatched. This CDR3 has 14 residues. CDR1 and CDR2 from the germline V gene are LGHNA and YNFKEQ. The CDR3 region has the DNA TGTGCCAGCAGCCAACCGACTAGCGCGGATACGCAGTATTTT. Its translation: CASSQPTSADTQYF.

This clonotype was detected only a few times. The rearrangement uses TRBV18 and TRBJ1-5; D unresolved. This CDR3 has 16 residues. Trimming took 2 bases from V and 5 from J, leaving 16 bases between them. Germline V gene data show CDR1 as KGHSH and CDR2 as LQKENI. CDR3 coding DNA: TGTGCCAGCTCACCAGGAGGGTCCGGCGGGTATCAGCCCCAGCATTTT. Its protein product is CASSPGGSGGYQPQHF.